These 23 T cell receptor beta chains were sequenced from one sample in a study of blood T cells in healthy people across ages (dated by TCRdb to between 2014 and 2016). The method behind the library was 5' RACE. The sequencing machine was an Illumina HiSeq 2500. A second PCR of roughly 7 to 12 cycles was run with a J-beta primer mix and a sample-barcoded 5' primer. The public sequencing data were trimmed at Q25 with fastp and processed into clonotypes with MiXCR by TCRdb, which kept only in-frame beta chains. Every entry covers one CDR3 protein and lists the most common genes and DNA from its rows. The sample table holds about a million distinct CDR3 sequences, of which just over 50% were seen once. Roughly 23% of the sample lies in the top ten. The material sequenced was blood. These TCRs come from a woman aged 55-69 years in good health.

The chain uses TRBV3-1 and TRBJ2-3; D gene uncertain. V gave up 0 bases and J gave up 2 bases, with 9 bases separating them. This CDR3 region has 15 residues. Germline CDR1 and CDR2: LGHDT and YNNKEL (reference sequence). The CDR3 protein is CASSQDTGNTDTQYF. The CDR3, as DNA: TGTGCCAGCAGCCAAGATACCGGAAACACAGATACGCAGTATTTT.

This clonotype was seen a few times. The rearrangement joins TRBV6-5 to TRBJ2-3; TRBD2 matches 11 bases. CDR1 MNHEY and CDR2 SVGAGI come from the germline V gene. CDR3 length: 16 residues. The J segment lost 4 bases and the V segment lost 0 bases, leaving 3 bases of the junction unmatched. This chain's CDR3 is CASSYSASGRSDTQYF. Written as DNA, the CDR3 is TGTGCCAGCAGTTACTCGGCTAGCGGGAGGTCAGATACGCAGTATTTT.

The chain employs TRBV12-3 or TRBV12-4 and TRBJ2-1, with 9 nucleotides matching TRBD2. The CDR3 is 15 amino acids. The junction had 9 bases not matched to a gene; V was cut back by 6 bases and J by 6 bases. CDR3 region: CASSPGLAKINEQFF. The DNA of the CDR3 is TGTGCCAGCAGCCCCGGACTAGCGAAGATCAATGAGCAGTTCTTC.

The chain joins TRBV11-2 to TRBJ2-5; D might be TRBD2 (6 bases). The J call could be wrong; TRBJ2-7 is a better fit for the DNA end. The CDR3 extends over 13 amino acids. Germline CDR1 and CDR2: SGHAT and FQNNGV. The CDR3 sequence is CASSAWNGGEQYF. CDR3 DNA: TGTGCCAGCAGCGCATGGAACGGGGGCGAGCAGTACTTC.

This clonotype was counted only a few times. J is TRBJ1-1 and V is TRBV12-3 or TRBV12-4, with D uncertain. The CDR3 runs 14 residues. Trimming pared 6 bases from V and 4 bases from J, leaving 15 bases between. This chain's CDR3 is CASSPTRSSTEAFF. CDR3 nucleotides: TGTGCCAGCAGCCCGACAAGGTCGAGCACTGAAGCTTTCTTT.

This clonotype turned up a few times. V usage is TRBV4-1 and J usage is TRBJ1-2; 9 bases match TRBD1. The CDR3 sequence is 15 residues long. Germline lookup yields CDR1 MGHRA and CDR2 YSYEKL. V dropped 5 bases and J dropped 3; count of bases not matched to a gene: 7. CDR3: CASSDRGQGYYGYTF. The CDR3 DNA is TGCGCCAGCAGCGACCGGGGACAGGGATACTATGGCTACACCTTC.

V is TRBV5-1 and J is TRBJ2-1, with 7 bases fitting TRBD2. The closer fit of TRBJ2-7 to the DNA end suggests the J call may be wrong. The CDR3 covers 14 residues. Germline V gene lookup returns CDR1 SGHRS and CDR2 YFSETQ. The CDR3: CASSLTSLNNEQYF. The CDR3 coding sequence is TGCGCCAGCAGCCTGACTAGCCTCAACAATGAGCAGTACTTC.

This chain uses TRBV20-1 with TRBJ2-7; possible D gene TRBD1, 6 bases. Germline V gene lookup returns CDR1 DFQATT and CDR2 SNEGSKA (reference sequence). V was trimmed by 5 bases and J by 2 bases, leaving 16 bases between them. The CDR3 has 14 residues. CDR3 nucleotides: TGCAGTGCTTTCGGACAGCTTGGTACCTACGAGCAGTACTTC. The encoded protein is CSAFGQLGTYEQYF.

This chain joins TRBV20-1 and TRBJ1-2, with TRBD1 matching 8 bases. CDR3 length: 12 residues. Germline trimming cut 3 bases from V and 13 bases from J; bases unmatched to any gene: 10. Germline CDR1 is DFQATT and CDR2 is SNEGSKA (reference sequence). The CDR3 DNA reads as TGCAGTGCTAGTCAAGGGGACAGGCTTTGCACCTTC. Translating it yields CSASQGDRLCTF.

The rearrangement joins TRBV15 to TRBJ1-4, with 9 bases lining up with TRBD1. Germline-derived CDR1 and CDR2 are LNHNV and YYDKDF (reference sequence). The CDR3 is 15 residues long. V lost 11 bases, J lost 3 bases, and 10 bases stayed unmatched. This chain's CDR3 is CAFGDRVGANEKLFF. The CDR3, as DNA: TGTGCCTTTGGGGACAGGGTTGGGGCTAATGAAAAACTGTTTTTT. Looking up the rest from reference TRBV15 and TRBJ1-4 gives the full variable domain: DAMVIQNPRYQVTQFGKPVTLSCSQTLNHNVMYWYQQKSSQAPKLLFHYYDKDFNNEADTPDNFQSRRPNTSFCFLDIRSPGLGDTAMYLCAFGDRVGANEKLFFGSGTQLSVL.

This clonotype was observed a handful of times. The gene calls are TRBV20-1 and TRBJ2-3, with D perhaps matching TRBD1 (6 bases). Trimming took 4 bases from V and 2 from J, leaving 7 bases between them. CDR1 and CDR2 from the germline V gene are DFQATT and SNEGSKA (reference sequence). The CDR3 totals 12 residues. CDR3: CSATGDTDTQYF. The CDR3 bases are TGCAGTGCTACAGGGGACACAGATACGCAGTATTTT.

This clonotype turned up a few times. The rearrangement links TRBV7-9 to TRBJ2-5; no definite D call. This CDR3 is built from 14 residues. Per the germline V gene, CDR1 is SEHNR and CDR2 is FQNEAQ (reference sequence). The V end was cut by 2 bases, the J end by 5 bases, with 12 bases between. CDR3 DNA: TGTGCCAGCAGCTTATTCTTCCCGGACGAGACCCAGTACTTC. Its translation is CASSLFFPDETQYF.

This chain uses TRBV19 with TRBJ2-7; D is ambiguous. The J call is in doubt because the DNA end fits TRBJ2-5 better. The CDR3 consists of 14 residues. Germline V gene lookup returns CDR1 LNHDA and CDR2 SQIVND (reference sequence). This chain's CDR3 is CATQRVDARGTQYF. In DNA, the CDR3 is TGTGCCACCCAAAGGGTGGACGCTCGCGGGACCCAGTACTTC.

J is TRBJ2-7 and V is TRBV12-3 or TRBV12-4; D may match TRBD1 or TRBD2 (5 bases each). The CDR3 consists of 15 residues. V lost 5 bases, J lost 3 bases, and 17 bases lay in between. CDR3 residues: CASSPQGEVGYEQYF. The DNA for the CDR3 is TGTGCCAGCAGTCCGCAGGGAGAGGTCGGCTACGAGCAGTACTTC.

The chain joins TRBV28 to TRBJ1-2; a possible D gene is TRBD1 (5 bases). The CDR3 has 14 residues. The germline V gene has CDR1 MDHEN and CDR2 SYDVKM. V lost 3 bases, J lost 7 bases, and 15 bases lay in between. In nucleotides, the CDR3 is TGTGCCAGCAGTTTGGGGACCAACCGTCGTGGCTACACCTTC. The encoded protein is CASSLGTNRRGYTF.

This clonotype was seen just once. The CDR3, as DNA: TGTGCCAGCCCCAAAGGACTAGCGGGCGGGGGAGATACGCAGTATTTT. This encodes CASPKGLAGGGDTQYF. The chain uses TRBV2 and TRBJ2-3; the match to TRBD2 covers 11 bases. The germline V gene encodes CDR1 SNHLY and CDR2 FYNNEI. Unmatched junction bases numbered 12, after V lost 8 bases and J lost 5 bases. This CDR3 has 16 residues.

The chain carries TRBV3-1 and TRBJ2-3; D uncertain. V was trimmed by 3 bases and J by 0 bases, leaving 4 bases between them. The CDR3 contains 13 residues. Looked up from germline, CDR1 is LGHDT and CDR2 is YNNKEL (reference sequence). CDR3 sequence: CASSHWSTDTQYF. CDR3 nucleotides: TGTGCCAGCAGCCATTGGAGCACAGATACGCAGTATTTT.

J is TRBJ2-5 and V is TRBV15; D may be TRBD1 (5 bases). TRBJ2-7 explains the end of the DNA better; the J call may be wrong. The CDR3 consists of 16 residues. Germline CDR1 reads LNHNV; CDR2 reads YYDKDF (reference sequence). The CDR3 region has the DNA TGTGCCACCAGCAGAGATCCCAGGGCAGGGACCTACGAGCAGTACTTC. Its protein is CATSRDPRAGTYEQYF.

This clonotype was recorded once. V gene TRBV7-8 combines with J gene TRBJ2-7; D is possibly TRBD2 (5 bases). Germline V CDR1 and CDR2: SGHVS, FQNEAQ. This CDR3 region has 16 residues. Trimming pared 5 bases from V and 0 bases from J, leaving 17 bases between. CDR3 sequence: CASSLGFRGSSYEQYF. The CDR3 DNA reads TGTGCCAGCAGCCTGGGATTTCGGGGTAGCTCCTACGAGCAGTACTTC.

The rearrangement joins TRBV29-1 to TRBJ2-7; 9 bases map to TRBD2. CDR1 and CDR2 from the germline V gene are SQVTM and ANQGSEA. The J segment lost 7 bases and the V segment lost 4 bases, leaving 17 bases of the junction unmatched. This CDR3 has 16 amino acids. The CDR3 DNA reads as TGCAGCGTTGCCCGACTAGCGGCATCCTCCTACAATGAGCAGTACTTC. Translating it yields CSVARLAASSYNEQYF.

The chain links TRBV20-1 to TRBJ2-1; D is ambiguous. Germline V gene data show CDR1 as DFQATT and CDR2 as SNEGSKA (reference sequence). This CDR3 comprises 12 residues. Trimming removed 1 base from V and 6 bases from J, with 7 bases in between. CDR3 coding DNA: TGCAGTGCTAGAGCCTGGACCAATGAGCAGTTCTTC. This sequence encodes CSARAWTNEQFF.

This clonotype was seen a handful of times. The chain is built from TRBV6-2 or TRBV6-3 and TRBJ2-3; D could derive from TRBD1 or TRBD2 (5 bases each). Looked up from germline, CDR1 is MNHEY and CDR2 is SVGEGT. V lost 5 bases, J lost 5 bases, and 14 bases lay in between. The CDR3 contains 14 residues. The DNA for the CDR3 is TGTGCCAGCAGTGACAGTGCGGGTGGAGATACGCAGTATTTT. It codes for CASSDSAGGDTQYF.

V and J are TRBV29-1 and TRBJ1-5; the match to TRBD1 covers 8 bases. Germline V lookup: CDR1 SQVTM, CDR2 ANQGSEA. The CDR3 runs 13 residues. The J segment lost 2 bases and the V segment lost 6 bases, leaving 3 bases of the junction unmatched. The CDR3 DNA reads TGCAGCGTCATGACAGGGGGCAATCAGCCCCAGCATTTT. The encoded protein is CSVMTGGNQPQHF.